This passage covers 14 T cell receptor beta chains from one sample sequenced in a study of regulatory T cells in long-lasting Graves disease. Through Arm-PCR of CDR3 regions and iRepertoire HTBI primers, TCR beta libraries were built. Using its own MiXCR run on the multiplex PCR reads, TCRdb lists one record per CDR3 protein. Counted here are about 530,000 distinct CDR3 sequences, around 15% occurring once; the ten biggest clones make up 20% to 25%. Time point specified: newly diagnosed GD, antithyroid drugs for less than 3 months. Extracted PBMC RNA gave rise to the TCR library. Separately, the same data were catalogued under a study of T cells in Graves' hyperthyroidism and ophthalmopathy.

The material sequenced was peripheral blood mononuclear cells (PBMCs), taken at new diagnosis, from a patient treated with antithyroid drugs. Receptors originate from a woman aged 35-65 years with Graves disease.

As regards this clonotype: The limits of the CDR3 on the DNA are not certain, so only TCRdb's listed CDR3 is given. V is TRBV9 and J is TRBJ1-2. The CDR3 adds up to 14 amino acids, both ends counted. Germline V gene lookup returns CDR1 SGDLS and CDR2 YYNGEE. The CDR3 is CASSVGLGNYGFTF.

The chain uses TRBV29-1 and TRBJ2-1; tentative D call: TRBD2 (6 bases). The V gene's germline CDR1 is SQVTM and CDR2 ANQGSEA. This CDR3 contains 17 residues. V lost 2 bases and J lost 4, with 21 bases in between. The CDR3 coding sequence is TGCAGCGTTGAATCGAGGCGGTGGGGACTCCAATACAATGAGCAGTTCTTC. Protein product: CSVESRRWGLQYNEQFF.

The chain carries TRBV12-3 or TRBV12-4 and TRBJ2-2; 9 nucleotides align to TRBD2. The CDR3 is 16 residues long. Trimming at V came to 6 bases and at J to 2 bases, leaving 7 bases not matched to a gene. The CDR3 reads CASRISGGRNTGELFF. The CDR3 nucleotides are TGTGCCAGCAGGATTAGCGGGGGCCGTAACACCGGGGAGCTGTTTTTT.

This clonotype was detected many times. The chain is built from TRBV12-3 or TRBV12-4 and TRBJ2-1; TRBD2 matches 7 bases. The J segment lost 5 bases and the V segment lost 6 bases, leaving 10 bases of the junction unmatched. The CDR3 length is 15 residues. The DNA of the CDR3 is TGTGCCAGCAGCTCCAGCGGGGCGCTGAACAATGAGCAGTTCTTC. It translates to CASSSSGALNNEQFF.

Concerning this clonotype: At one boundary the junction diverges from the germline segment, which might be a read error. The chain carries TRBV14 and TRBJ1-1, with D perhaps matching TRBD1 (5 bases). The CDR3 contains 16 residues. The germline gives CDR1 SGHDN, CDR2 FVKESK. This chain's CDR3 is CAGSLPGTGRNTEAFF. CDR3 DNA: TGTGCCGGCAGCCTTCCCGGGACCGGGAGAAACACTGAAGCTTTCTTT.

This clonotype has at least ten counts. This chain uses TRBV12-3 or TRBV12-4 with TRBJ2-5, with 9 bases that match TRBD1. This CDR3 region has 15 residues. J gave up 7 bases and V 3 bases, and 9 bases lay outside the gene matches. The DNA of the CDR3 is TGTGCCAGCAGTTTCCCGGGACAGGGTAGGGGGACCCAGTACTTC. Residues: CASSFPGQGRGTQYF.

The chain combines TRBV6-7 with TRBJ2-1, with D perhaps TRBD2 (6 bases). TRBV6-7 is an ORF; its function is uncertain. The CDR3 extends over 15 amino acids. V lost 4 bases to trimming and J lost 4 bases, with 14 bases between them. CDR3 DNA: TGTGCCAGCAGTTCAGCCGGGACTCGGTACAATGAGCAGTTCTTC. This codes for CASSSAGTRYNEQFF.

This clonotype came up many times. V and J are TRBV2 and TRBJ2-7; D unresolved. The CDR3 spans 12 residues. Trimming removed 4 bases from V and 0 bases from J, with 4 bases in between. Germline assignment: CDR1 SNHLY and CDR2 FYNNEI. The CDR3 bases are TGTGCCAGCAGTGCCTTCTCCTACGAGCAGTACTTC. It is translated as CASSAFSYEQYF.

This chain uses TRBV28 with TRBJ1-2; 10 bases line up with TRBD1. V gave up 6 bases and J gave up 6 bases; unmatched junction bases: 7. The germline gives CDR1 MDHEN, CDR2 SYDVKM. CDR3 length: 14 residues. CDR3 residues: CASSPGQGGHGYTF. The DNA of the CDR3 is TGTGCCAGCAGCCCTGGACAGGGGGGTCATGGCTACACCTTC.

This clonotype came up many times. Germline and junction disagree at one end, which may indicate a read error. The chain is built from TRBV12-3 or TRBV12-4 and TRBJ2-1, with 8 nucleotides matching TRBD2. This CDR3 comprises 15 residues. CDR3: CASRLGAGAYNEQFF. The DNA for the CDR3 is TGTGCCAGCAGGTTAGGAGCGGGGGCCTACAATGAGCAGTTCTTC.

This sequence joins TRBV19 and TRBJ2-1; TRBD2 aligns across 13 bases. Looked up from germline, CDR1 is LNHDA and CDR2 is SQIVND (reference sequence). V was clipped by 5 bases and J by 6 bases; unmatched bases: 4. CDR3 length equals 15 residues. CDR3 residues: CASSPTSGGFNEQFF. In nucleotides, the CDR3 is TGTGCCAGTAGTCCGACTAGCGGGGGGTTCAATGAGCAGTTCTTC.

This clonotype was observed a handful of times. The chain uses TRBV20-1 and TRBJ1-1, with D hard to call. Germline CDR1 reads DFQATT; CDR2 reads SNEGSKA (reference sequence). This CDR3 has 13 residues. V was clipped by 3 bases and J by 0 bases, with 8 bases between them. The CDR3: CSASPDLNTEAFF. CDR3 in DNA: TGCAGTGCTAGCCCGGATTTGAACACTGAAGCTTTCTTT.

This clonotype was seen a handful of times. The chain is built from TRBV12-3 or TRBV12-4 and TRBJ1-1; D is unresolved. The V end lost 4 bases, the J end lost 1 base, and 13 bases lay between the germline ends. The CDR3 loop spans 15 amino acids. The CDR3 coding sequence is TGTGCCAGCAGTTACTCGGCAGGAAAGAACACTGAAGCTTTCTTT. It encodes CASSYSAGKNTEAFF.

The rearrangement uses TRBV7-9 and TRBJ1-6; TRBD1 might be the D (5 bases). Germline assignment: CDR1 SEHNR and CDR2 FQNEAQ (reference sequence). The CDR3 spans 16 residues. Trimming took off 2 bases at V and 8 bases at J, with 16 bases between the two ends. The CDR3 DNA reads as TGTGCCAGCAGCTTAAGGCCCCGGGTAGGGGATTCACCCCTCCACTTT. The encoded protein is CASSLRPRVGDSPLHF.